What follows are 8 T cell receptor beta chains derived from one specimen sequenced in a study of cytomegalovirus exposure and HLA in healthy donors. TCRdb keeps only in-frame clones here, not all; method: immunoSEQ multiplex PCR. The sample has about 200,000 clones, about 90% seen once. The specimen was PBMCs. All receptors derive from a woman aged 18 to 35 in good health and CMV-seronegative.

The chain recombines TRBV6-5 with TRBJ2-1; D is perhaps TRBD2 (6 bases). Germline V CDR1 and CDR2: MNHEY, SVGAGI. Trimming pared 5 bases from V and 16 bases from J, leaving 18 bases between. CDR3 length: 12 residues. CDR3 sequence (DNA): TGTGCCAGCAGTGAGACCCCGGGACTCCACTTCTTC. It yields the protein CASSETPGLHFF.

This clone turned up a few times. V gene TRBV6-5 combines with J gene TRBJ2-7; no reliable D call. In germline, CDR1 is MNHEY, CDR2 SVGAGI. The CDR3 has 14 residues. The V end was cut by 6 bases, the J end by 2 bases, with 14 bases between. This chain's CDR3 is CASRKASPTYEQYF. As DNA, the CDR3 is TGTGCCAGCAGAAAAGCGTCTCCCACCTACGAGCAGTACTTC.

This clone came up once. The J gene is TRBJ1-1, the V gene TRBV18; TRBD1 might be the D (6 bases). Between the trimmed V and J ends, which lost 8 bases and 0 bases, there was a span of 13 bases. The CDR3 has 14 residues. CDR1 is KGHSH, CDR2 LQKENI, per germline. Here the CDR3 reads CASARQAVNTEAFF. The CDR3 coding sequence is TGTGCCAGCGCAAGACAGGCTGTGAACACTGAAGCTTTCTTT.

V usage is TRBV7-9 and J usage is TRBJ2-1, with 9 bases fitting TRBD1. Trimming took 3 bases from V and 7 from J; bases not matched to a gene: 7. In germline, CDR1 is SEHNR, CDR2 FQNEAQ (reference sequence). This CDR3 is 15 amino acids long. This CDR3 is CASSFYRGRLNEQFF. The DNA of the CDR3 is TGTGCCAGCAGCTTTTACAGGGGGCGCCTAAATGAGCAGTTCTTC.

The V and J genes are TRBV7-2 and TRBJ2-3, with 10 bases matching TRBD2. In germline, CDR1 is SGHTA, CDR2 FQGNSA. The V gene end was trimmed by 2 bases and the J gene end by 4 bases; junction bases not matched to a gene: 6. This CDR3 spans 16 amino acids. The CDR3 DNA sequence: TGTGCCAGCAGCTTACAAAGCGGGAGGGGCCCAGATACGCAGTATTTT. Encoded protein: CASSLQSGRGPDTQYF.

This chain joins TRBV27 and TRBJ1-2, with 8 bases identical to TRBD1. This CDR3 comprises 17 residues. The V segment lost 4 bases and the J segment 4 bases; nucleotides outside the gene matches: 14. Germline V gene lookup returns CDR1 MNHEY and CDR2 SMNVEV (reference sequence). The chain's CDR3 is CASSSSPSGGLTYGYTF. The CDR3, as DNA: TGTGCCAGCAGTTCCTCACCCTCAGGGGGCCTTACCTATGGCTACACCTTC.

About this clone: The junction does not match germline at one end; this may be a read error. The chain is built from TRBV7-7 and TRBJ2-2, with D hard to call. The CDR3 covers 13 residues. CDR1 is SSHAT and CDR2 is FNYEAQ in the germline V gene (reference sequence). DNA for the CDR3: TGTGCTAGCAGCGCGAATGGTGCCGGGGAGCTGTTTTTT. Its protein is CASSANGAGELFF.

The chain carries TRBV19 and TRBJ2-3, with TRBD1 identical over 11 bases. Germline-derived CDR1 and CDR2 are LNHDA and SQIVND (reference sequence). The ends lost 4 bases at V and 4 bases at J; junction bases unmatched: 7. The CDR3 extends over 16 amino acids. Here the CDR3 DNA reads TGTGCCAGTAGTACCTCGGGACAGGGGGTCGCAGATACGCAGTATTTT. Its protein is CASSTSGQGVADTQYF. Variable domain in full (rest from reference TRBV19 and TRBJ2-3): DGGITQSPKYLFRKEGQNVTLSCEQNLNHDAMYWYRQDPGQGLRLIYYSQIVNDFQKGDIAEGYSVSREKKESFPLTVTSAQKNPTAFYLCASSTSGQGVADTQYFGPGTRLTVL.